This T cell receptor beta chain stems from a study of blood T cell repertoires in COVID-19. Methods used by the authors: How many nucleated cells were present was estimated from reference gene primer amplification. Repertoires were generated with immunoSEQ multiplex PCR, while TCRdb's copy carries only in-frame clones and drops some. Clonal size and the V and J genes are those of that table, whereas D and trimming came from the DNA. The profile shows 51,000 or so clones, around 83% of them singletons. The germline V gene encodes CDR1 SGHTA and CDR2 FQGNSA. Trimming pared 1 base from V and 2 bases from J, leaving 9 bases between. CDR3 length equals 15 residues.

The specimen sequenced was peripheral blood. The TCR originated in a man aged 65 to 79 with active COVID-19. This rearrangement joins TRBV7-2 to TRBJ1-3; D might be TRBD1 (5 bases). Here the CDR3 reads CASSLVGDTGNTIYF. CDR3 nucleotides: TGTGCCAGCAGCTTAGTAGGGGATACTGGAAACACCATATATTTT.